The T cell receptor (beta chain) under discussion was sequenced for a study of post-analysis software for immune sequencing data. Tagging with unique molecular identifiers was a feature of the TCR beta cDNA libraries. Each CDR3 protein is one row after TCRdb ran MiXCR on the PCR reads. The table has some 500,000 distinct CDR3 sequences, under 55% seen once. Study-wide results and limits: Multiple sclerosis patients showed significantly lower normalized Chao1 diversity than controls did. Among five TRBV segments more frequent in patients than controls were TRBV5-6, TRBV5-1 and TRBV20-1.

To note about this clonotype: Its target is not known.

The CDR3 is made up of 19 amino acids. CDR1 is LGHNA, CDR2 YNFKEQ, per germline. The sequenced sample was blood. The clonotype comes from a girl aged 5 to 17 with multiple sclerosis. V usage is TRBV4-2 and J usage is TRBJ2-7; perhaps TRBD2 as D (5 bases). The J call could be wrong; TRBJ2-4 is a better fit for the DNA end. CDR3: CASSQMPGISRLTKNIQYF. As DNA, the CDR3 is TGTGCCAGCAGCCAGATGCCGGGGATATCAAGACTAACCAAAAACATTCAGTACTTC.